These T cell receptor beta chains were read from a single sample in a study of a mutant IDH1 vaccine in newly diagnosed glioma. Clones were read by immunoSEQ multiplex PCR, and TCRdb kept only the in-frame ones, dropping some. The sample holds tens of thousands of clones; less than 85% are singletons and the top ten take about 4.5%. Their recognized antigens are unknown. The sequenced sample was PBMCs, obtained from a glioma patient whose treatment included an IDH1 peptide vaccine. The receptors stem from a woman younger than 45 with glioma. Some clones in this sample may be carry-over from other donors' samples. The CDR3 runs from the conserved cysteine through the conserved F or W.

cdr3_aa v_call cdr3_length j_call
CASSIEDGNYGYTF TRBV19 14 TRBJ1-2
CASSQSWRNTEAFF TRBV23-1 14 TRBJ1-1
CSGRQGEAFF TRBV29-1 10 TRBJ1-1
CASSSGINQPQHF TRBV19 13 TRBJ1-5
CASSPGLAPGELFF TRBV27 14 TRBJ2-2
CASSVGTYTEAFF TRBV9 13 TRBJ1-1
CASRGTDTEAFF TRBV28 12 TRBJ1-1
CASSQETSGAYNEQFF TRBV4-2 16 TRBJ2-1
CASSPPQGPNTEAFF TRBV9 15 TRBJ1-1
CASSLSSTRAEAFF TRBV27 14 TRBJ1-1
CAWSAVSGYEQYF TRBV30 13 TRBJ2-7
CASSVGSEWETQYF TRBV9 14 TRBJ2-5
CASSLSVRRGFYEQYF TRBV28 16 TRBJ2-7
CASSAGRVHNEQFF TRBV27 14 TRBJ2-1